This T cell receptor beta chain is from a study of blood T cell repertoires in COVID-19. Between the trimmed V and J ends, which lost 9 bases and 7 bases, there was a span of 12 bases. Germline CDR1 MRHNA, CDR2 SNTAGT. The CDR3 loop spans 12 amino acids. In the authors' methods: For nucleated cells, counts were estimated from reference gene primer amplification. The method was immunoSEQ multiplex PCR; TCRdb's version includes in-frame clones alone and lacks a portion of them. V, J and clone size derive from that table, while D and trimming were established from the DNA sequence. The sample lists 90,000 to 100,000 clones; about 80% were seen once. There are a few counts of this clone.

Sequencing was done on a sample of peripheral blood. This receptor was obtained from a man between 60 and 75 years old with acute or convalescent COVID-19. The chain carries TRBV6-4 and TRBJ2-2, with D possibly being TRBD2 (6 bases). CDR3 protein: CASLREDGELFF. CDR3 nucleotides: TGTGCCAGTCTAAGGGAGGACGGGGAGCTGTTTTTT.